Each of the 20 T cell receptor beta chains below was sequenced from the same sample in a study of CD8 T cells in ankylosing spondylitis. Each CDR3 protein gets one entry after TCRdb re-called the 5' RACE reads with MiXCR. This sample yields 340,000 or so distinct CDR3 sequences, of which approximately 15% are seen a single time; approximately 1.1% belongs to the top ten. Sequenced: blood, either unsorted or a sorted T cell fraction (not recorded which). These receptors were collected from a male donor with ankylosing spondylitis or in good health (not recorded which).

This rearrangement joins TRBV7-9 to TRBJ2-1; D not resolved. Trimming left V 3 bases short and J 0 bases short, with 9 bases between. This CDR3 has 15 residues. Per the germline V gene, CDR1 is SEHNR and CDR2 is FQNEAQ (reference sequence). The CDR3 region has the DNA TGTGCCAGCAGCTTCAGCGCTAGCTCCTACAATGAGCAGTTCTTC. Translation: CASSFSASSYNEQFF.

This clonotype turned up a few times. CDR3 nucleotide sequence: TGTGCCAGCAGCTTAATGGGGGACACTGAAGCTTTCTTT. Protein product: CASSLMGDTEAFF. The chain has TRBV7-9 and TRBJ1-1; the D gene is possibly TRBD1 (5 bases). Germline V lookup: CDR1 SEHNR, CDR2 FQNEAQ (reference sequence). V was pared by 2 bases and J by 3 bases, with 7 bases between. CDR3 length: 13 residues.

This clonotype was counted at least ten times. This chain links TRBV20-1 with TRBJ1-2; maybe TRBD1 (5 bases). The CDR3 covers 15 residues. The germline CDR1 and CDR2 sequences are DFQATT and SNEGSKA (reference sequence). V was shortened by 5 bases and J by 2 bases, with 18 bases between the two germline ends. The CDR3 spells CSAPPGQGENYGYTF. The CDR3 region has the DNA TGCAGTGCTCCACCCGGACAAGGAGAGAACTATGGCTACACCTTC.

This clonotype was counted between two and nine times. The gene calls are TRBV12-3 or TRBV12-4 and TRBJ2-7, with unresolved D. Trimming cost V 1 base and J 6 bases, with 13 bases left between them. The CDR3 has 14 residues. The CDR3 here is CASSLGTSRGEQYF. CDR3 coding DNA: TGTGCCAGCAGTTTAGGAACTTCCCGAGGCGAGCAGTACTTC.

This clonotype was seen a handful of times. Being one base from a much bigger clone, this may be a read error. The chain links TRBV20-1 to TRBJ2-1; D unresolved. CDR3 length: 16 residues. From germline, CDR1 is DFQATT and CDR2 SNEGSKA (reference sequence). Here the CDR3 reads CCARDLRAPWANEQFF. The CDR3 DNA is TGCTGTGCTAGAGACCTCCGGGCTCCCTGGGCTAATGAGCAGTTCTTC.

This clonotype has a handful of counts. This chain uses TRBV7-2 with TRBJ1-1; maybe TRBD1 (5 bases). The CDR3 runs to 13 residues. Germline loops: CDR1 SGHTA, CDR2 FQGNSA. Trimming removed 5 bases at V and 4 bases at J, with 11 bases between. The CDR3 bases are TGTGCCAGCAGCAAGGCTGGGGGCACTGAAGCTTTCTTT. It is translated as CASSKAGGTEAFF.

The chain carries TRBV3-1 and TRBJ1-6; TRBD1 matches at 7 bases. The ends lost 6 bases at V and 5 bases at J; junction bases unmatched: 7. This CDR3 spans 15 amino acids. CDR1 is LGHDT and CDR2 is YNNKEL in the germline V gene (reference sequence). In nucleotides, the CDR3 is TGTGCCAGCAGTCTTATCGGACAGGATAATTCACCCCTCCACTTT. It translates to CASSLIGQDNSPLHF.

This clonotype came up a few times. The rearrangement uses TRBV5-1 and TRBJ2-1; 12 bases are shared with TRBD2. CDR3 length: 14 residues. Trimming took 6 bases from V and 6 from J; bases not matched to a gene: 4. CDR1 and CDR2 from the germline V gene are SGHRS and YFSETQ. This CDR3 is CASTGLAGSNEQFF. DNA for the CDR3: TGCGCCAGCACCGGACTAGCGGGGTCCAATGAGCAGTTCTTC.

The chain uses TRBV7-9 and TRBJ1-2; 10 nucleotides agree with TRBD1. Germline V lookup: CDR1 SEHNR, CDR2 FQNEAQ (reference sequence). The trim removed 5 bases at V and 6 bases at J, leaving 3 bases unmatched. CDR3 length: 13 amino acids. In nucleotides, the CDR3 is TGTGCCAGCAGCCAGACAGGGGGCGATGGCTACACCTTC. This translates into CASSQTGGDGYTF.

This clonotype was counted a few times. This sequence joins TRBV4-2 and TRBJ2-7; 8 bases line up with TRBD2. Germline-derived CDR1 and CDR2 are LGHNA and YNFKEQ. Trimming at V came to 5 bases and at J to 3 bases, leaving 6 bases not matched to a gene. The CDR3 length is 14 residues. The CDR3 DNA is TGTGCCAGCAGCGCCGACGGGAGGGGCTACGAGCAGTACTTC. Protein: CASSADGRGYEQYF.

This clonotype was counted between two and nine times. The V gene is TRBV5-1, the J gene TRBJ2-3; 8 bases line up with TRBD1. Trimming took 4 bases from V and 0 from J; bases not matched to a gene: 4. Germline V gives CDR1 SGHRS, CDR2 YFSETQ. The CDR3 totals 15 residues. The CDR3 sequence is CASSRDRSSTDTQYF. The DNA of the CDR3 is TGCGCCAGCAGCCGGGACAGGTCTAGCACAGATACGCAGTATTTT.

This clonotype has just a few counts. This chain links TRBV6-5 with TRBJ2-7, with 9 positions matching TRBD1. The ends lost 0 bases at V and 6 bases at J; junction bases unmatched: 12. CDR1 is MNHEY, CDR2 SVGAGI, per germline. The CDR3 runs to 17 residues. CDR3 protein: CASSYSNTGQGTSEQYF. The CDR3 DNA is TGTGCCAGCAGTTACTCGAATACCGGACAGGGGACGAGCGAGCAGTACTTC.

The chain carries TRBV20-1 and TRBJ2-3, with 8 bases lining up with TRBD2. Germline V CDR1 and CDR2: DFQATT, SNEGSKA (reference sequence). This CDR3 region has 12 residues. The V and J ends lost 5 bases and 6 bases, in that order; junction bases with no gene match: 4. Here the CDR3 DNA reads TGCAGTGCTCCCGGGACTAGTGATACGCAGTATTTT. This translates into CSAPGTSDTQYF.

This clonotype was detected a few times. CDR3: CASSLVPRMGRSGNTIYF. CDR3 DNA: TGTGCCAGCAGCTTAGTCCCGCGGATGGGCCGCTCTGGAAACACCATATATTTT. This sequence joins TRBV11-2 and TRBJ1-3; no definite D call. CDR3 length equals 18 residues. CDR1 is SGHAT, CDR2 FQNNGV, per germline. The V and J ends lost 1 base and 0 bases respectively, with 16 bases between them.

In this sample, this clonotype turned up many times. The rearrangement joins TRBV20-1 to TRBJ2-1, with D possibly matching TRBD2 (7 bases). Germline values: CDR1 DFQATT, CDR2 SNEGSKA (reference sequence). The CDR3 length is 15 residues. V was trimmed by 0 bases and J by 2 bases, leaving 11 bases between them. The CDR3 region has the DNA TGCAGTGCTAGAGATCTAGGGGGGGCCTACAATGAGCAGTTCTTC. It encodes CSARDLGGAYNEQFF.

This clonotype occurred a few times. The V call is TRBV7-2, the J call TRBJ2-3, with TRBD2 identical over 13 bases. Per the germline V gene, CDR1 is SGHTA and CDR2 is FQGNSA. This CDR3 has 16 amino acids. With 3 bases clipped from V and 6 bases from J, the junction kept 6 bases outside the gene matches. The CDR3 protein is CASSFYGLAGEDTQYF. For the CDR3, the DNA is TGTGCCAGCAGCTTTTACGGACTAGCGGGAGAGGATACGCAGTATTTT.

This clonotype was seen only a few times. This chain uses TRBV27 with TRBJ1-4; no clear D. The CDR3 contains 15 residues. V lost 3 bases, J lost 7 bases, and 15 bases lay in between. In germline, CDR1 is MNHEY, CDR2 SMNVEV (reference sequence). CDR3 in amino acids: CASSFSPLRFEKLFF. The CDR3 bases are TGTGCCAGCAGTTTTTCCCCTCTTCGTTTTGAAAAACTGTTTTTT.

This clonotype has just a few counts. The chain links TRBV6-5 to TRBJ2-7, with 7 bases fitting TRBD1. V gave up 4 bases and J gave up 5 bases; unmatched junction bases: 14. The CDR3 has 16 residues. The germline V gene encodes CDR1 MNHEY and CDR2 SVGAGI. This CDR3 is CASSSLVRDRDHEQYF. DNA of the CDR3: TGTGCCAGCAGTTCCCTAGTCCGTGACAGGGACCACGAGCAGTACTTC.

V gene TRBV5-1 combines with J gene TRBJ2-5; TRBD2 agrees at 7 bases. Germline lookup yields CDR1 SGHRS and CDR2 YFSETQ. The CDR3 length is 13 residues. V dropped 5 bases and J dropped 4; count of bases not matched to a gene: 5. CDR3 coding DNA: TGCGCCAGCAGTACGGGAGGAGGAGAGACCCAGTACTTC. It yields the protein CASSTGGGETQYF.

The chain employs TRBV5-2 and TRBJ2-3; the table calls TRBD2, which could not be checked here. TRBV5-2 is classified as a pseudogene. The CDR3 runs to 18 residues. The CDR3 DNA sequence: TGTGCCAGCAGCGCGAACCTAGCGGGAGGACTAAGCACAGATACGCAGTATTTT. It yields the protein CASSANLAGGLSTDTQYF.